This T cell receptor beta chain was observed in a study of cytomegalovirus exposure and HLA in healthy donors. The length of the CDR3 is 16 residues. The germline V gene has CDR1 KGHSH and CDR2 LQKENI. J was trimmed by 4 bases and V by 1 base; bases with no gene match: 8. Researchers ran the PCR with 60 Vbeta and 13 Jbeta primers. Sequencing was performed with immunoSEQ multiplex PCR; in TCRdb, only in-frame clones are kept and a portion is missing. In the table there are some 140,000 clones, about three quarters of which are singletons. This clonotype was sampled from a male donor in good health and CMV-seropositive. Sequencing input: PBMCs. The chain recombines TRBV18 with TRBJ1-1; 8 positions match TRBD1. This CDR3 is CASSPRETGGGTEAFF. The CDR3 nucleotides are TGTGCCAGCTCACCACGCGAAACAGGGGGTGGCACTGAAGCTTTCTTT.